Listed below are T cell receptor beta chains from one sample, sequenced in a study of cytomegalovirus exposure and HLA in healthy donors. Repertoires were generated with immunoSEQ multiplex PCR, while TCRdb's copy carries only in-frame clones and drops some. Of around 150,000 clones listed, more than 75% are singletons. The sample consisted of PBMCs. All receptors come from a woman aged 45-65 years in good health and CMV-seropositive. Both conserved end residues are part of each CDR3. The D gene is left open where the match is weak. Expanded clones get a size class; other rows say once, few or many, or leave the size out.

NA,TRBJ1-1,NA,TRBV7-2,CASSFSGQGLTEAFF,TGTGCCAGCAGCTTCTCCGGCCAGGGCCTTACTGAAGCTTTCTTT
NA,TRBJ1-3,NA,TRBV7-9,CASSSVRYSSGNTIYF,TGTGCCAGCAGCTCCGTCCGGTACAGCTCTGGAAACACCATATATTTT
TRBD1,TRBJ1-6,NA,TRBV5-4,CASSRQGPSSYNSPLHF,TGTGCCAGCTCTCGACAGGGGCCGAGCTCCTATAATTCACCCCTCCACTTT
NA,TRBJ1-6,NA,TRBV19,CASSIALGWGLSPLHF,TGTGCCAGTAGTATAGCATTGGGGTGGGGACTATCACCCCTCCACTTT
NA,TRBJ2-7,NA,TRBV29-1,CSVALGLGGMGEQYF,TGCAGCGTTGCCCTCGGGTTGGGGGGAATGGGGGAGCAGTACTTC
NA,TRBJ2-5,NA,TRBV30,CAWSVWQIQETQYF,TGTGCCTGGAGTGTATGGCAGATCCAAGAGACCCAGTACTTC
NA,TRBJ1-4,NA,TRBV7-9,CASSYREGTNEKLFF,TGTGCCAGCAGCTACAGGGAAGGAACTAATGAAAAACTGTTTTTT
TRBD2,TRBJ2-1,NA,TRBV11-3,CASSQGTSGGYNEQFF,TGTGCCAGCAGCCAAGGGACTAGCGGGGGTTACAATGAGCAGTTCTTC
TRBD1,TRBJ1-4,NA,TRBV5-1,CASSLTGTGEEKLFF,TGCGCCAGCAGCTTAACCGGGACAGGTGAAGAAAAACTGTTTTTT
NA,TRBJ1-1,NA,TRBV7-2,CASSFRTVNTEAFF,TGTGCCAGCAGCTTTCGGACAGTGAACACTGAAGCTTTCTTT
TRBD1,TRBJ1-2,NA,TRBV7-8,CASSQGPGGNYGYTF,TGTGCCAGCAGCCAAGGGCCAGGGGGTAACTATGGCTACACCTTC
TRBD1,TRBJ2-7,once,TRBV2,CASSLRTGGIHEQYF,TGTGCCAGCAGCCTTCGGACAGGGGGCATCCACGAGCAGTACTTC
NA,TRBJ2-6,NA,TRBV28,CASSAPGAPTSGANVLTF,TGTGCCAGCAGTGCCCCGGGTGCGCCGACCTCTGGGGCCAACGTCCTGACTTTC
TRBD1,TRBJ1-1,NA,TRBV29-1,CSDRGAEAFF,TGCAGCGACAGGGGAGCTGAAGCTTTCTTT
TRBD2,TRBJ2-1,NA,TRBV5-8,CASSLGLADEQFF,TGTGCCAGCAGCTTGGGACTAGCAGATGAGCAGTTCTTC
TRBD1,TRBJ2-7,NA,TRBV11-2,CASSLRTGGAYEQYF,TGTGCCAGCAGCTTAAGGACAGGGGGTGCCTACGAGCAGTACTTC
NA,TRBJ2-7,few,TRBV21-1,CASSKGGDLEQYF,TGTGCCAGCAGCAAAGGGGGAGACCTCGAGCAGTACTTC
TRBD2,TRBJ2-3,NA,TRBV5-1,CASKGLAGTDTQYF,TGCGCCAGCAAGGGACTAGCAGGGACAGATACGCAGTATTTT
NA,TRBJ2-3,few,TRBV7-9,CASSFYTDTQYF,TGTGCCAGCAGCTTCTATACAGATACGCAGTATTTT
NA,TRBJ1-6,NA,TRBV5-1,CASSLEVGGTNSPLHF,TGCGCCAGCAGCTTGGAGGTAGGCGGCACCAATTCACCCCTCCACTTT
TRBD2,TRBJ2-1,once,TRBV4-3,CASSRRTSGVYNEQFF,TGCGCCAGCAGCCGAAGGACTAGCGGGGTTTACAATGAGCAGTTCTTC
TRBD1,TRBJ2-1,NA,TRBV6-5,CASGPQGPGYNEQFF,TGTGCCAGCGGCCCACAGGGGCCGGGGTACAATGAGCAGTTCTTC
NA,TRBJ2-1,few,TRBV7-9,CASSLSPGSIYNEQFF,TGTGCCAGCAGCTTAAGCCCTGGGAGTATATACAATGAGCAGTTCTTC
NA,TRBJ2-6,NA,TRBV30,CAWSQGLSGANGLTF,TGTGCCTGGAGTCAGGGGCTGTCTGGGGCCAACGGCCTGACTTTC
NA,TRBJ1-3,NA,TRBV28,CASSLSGNTIYF,TGTGCCAGCAGTTTATCGGGAAACACCATATATTTT
TRBD2,TRBJ2-2,NA,TRBV19,CASRLAGMNTGELFF,TGTGCCAGTAGACTAGCGGGAATGAACACCGGGGAGCTGTTTTTT
TRBD1,TRBJ2-3,NA,TRBV29-1,CSVVGQGIDTQYF,TGCAGCGTCGTGGGACAGGGGATTGATACGCAGTATTTT
TRBD1,TRBJ1-2,NA,TRBV7-3,CASSLGGQGAYGYTF,TGTGCCAGCAGCTTAGGGGGACAGGGAGCCTATGGCTACACCTTC
TRBD2,TRBJ2-3,NA,TRBV9,CASSVESSGRARDTQYF,TGTGCCAGCAGCGTAGAATCCAGCGGGAGGGCCAGGGATACGCAGTATTTT
NA,TRBJ1-5,NA,TRBV30,CAWSGRGGLSQHF,TGTGCCTGGAGTGGCCGCGGTGGGTTGTCCCAGCATTTT
TRBD2,TRBJ2-1,NA,TRBV7-2,CASSLAWRGYNEQFF,TGTGCCAGCAGCTTAGCGTGGCGGGGGTACAATGAGCAGTTCTTC
TRBD1,TRBJ1-5,NA,TRBV9,CASSSQGAPNQPQHF,TGTGCCAGCAGCTCCCAGGGGGCGCCGAATCAGCCCCAGCATTTT
NA,TRBJ2-3,NA,TRBV2,CASSTGSTDTQYF,TGTGCCAGCTCTACAGGGAGCACAGATACGCAGTATTTT
TRBD2,TRBJ2-7,NA,TRBV9,CASSVGGTSGEYEQYF,TGTGCCAGCAGCGTAGGAGGGACTAGCGGGGAATACGAGCAGTACTTC
TRBD1,TRBJ1-1,once,TRBV6-1,CASRYLAGTEVEAFF,TGTGCCAGCAGGTACCTAGCCGGGACAGAGGTTGAAGCTTTCTTT
TRBD2,TRBJ2-1,NA,TRBV5-5,CASSRAGTSFDEQFF,TGTGCCAGCAGCCGAGCCGGGACTAGCTTCGATGAGCAGTTCTTC
TRBD2,TRBJ2-3,NA,TRBV5-1,CASSLGLAGSTDTQYF,TGCGCCAGCAGCTTGGGACTAGCGGGGAGCACAGATACGCAGTATTTT
NA,TRBJ1-1,NA,TRBV7-8,CASSLVVAGKAFF,TGTGCCAGCAGCTTAGTAGTAGCAGGGAAGGCTTTCTTT
NA,TRBJ1-3,NA,TRBV13,CASSTGIILNYGNTIYF,TGTGCCAGCAGTACAGGGATAATTCTGAATTATGGAAACACCATATATTTT
TRBD1,TRBJ1-2,NA,TRBV6-6,CASSPRTGGAFGYTF,TGTGCCAGCAGCCCCAGGACAGGGGGCGCGTTTGGCTACACCTTC
NA,TRBJ1-6,NA,TRBV7-9,CASSLGGDSPLHF,TGTGCCAGCAGCTTGGGGGGGGACTCACCCCTCCACTTT
NA,TRBJ1-1,few,TRBV5-1,CASSLERHHTEAFF,TGCGCCAGCAGCTTGGAGAGACACCACACTGAAGCTTTCTTT
NA,TRBJ2-5,NA,TRBV6-1,CASSEGASNRETQYF,TGTGCCAGCAGTGAGGGAGCTAGCAATAGGGAGACCCAGTACTTC
NA,TRBJ1-5,NA,TRBV2,CASSRSSNNQPQHF,TGTGCCAGCAGTCGATCGAGTAATAATCAGCCCCAGCATTTT
NA,TRBJ1-2,NA,TRBV4-3,CASSQEFRDLDGYTF,TGCGCCAGCAGCCAAGAGTTCAGGGATTTGGATGGCTACACCTTC
TRBD1,TRBJ1-6,NA,TRBV5-4,CASSLRTGSNSPLHF,TGTGCCAGCAGCCTCCGGACAGGGAGCAATTCACCCCTCCACTTT
TRBD1,TRBJ2-7,NA,TRBV7-9,CASSLLTGDYEQYF,TGTGCCAGCAGCTTACTGACAGGGGACTACGAGCAGTACTTC
NA,TRBJ1-1,once,TRBV7-7,CASSQNGGSEAFF,TGTGCTAGCAGCCAAAACGGAGGGTCTGAAGCTTTCTTT
TRBD2,TRBJ2-3,NA,TRBV10-3,CAIRGSGSDTDTQYF,TGTGCCATCAGGGGAAGCGGGAGTGACACAGATACGCAGTATTTT
NA,TRBJ2-2,NA,TRBV7-6,CASSPGRTNTGELFF,TGTGCCAGCAGCCCGGGGAGGACGAACACCGGGGAGCTGTTTTTT